The 22 T cell receptor beta chains given below trace back to one sample, sequenced in a study of radiotherapy plus CTLA-4 blockade in lung cancer. Profiled with immunoSEQ multiplex PCR; TCRdb holds only in-frame clones, not every one. The table includes roughly 58,000 clones, approximately 80% detected once. Source: peripheral blood, taken from a patient treated with radiotherapy plus ipilimumab. These receptors came from a human donor with non-small cell lung cancer whose response to radiotherapy plus ipilimumab could not be evaluated.

V usage is TRBV30 and J usage is TRBJ2-3, with 9 bases aligning to TRBD1. Germline V gene data show CDR1 as GTSNPN and CDR2 as SVGIG (reference sequence). Unmatched junction bases numbered 9, after V lost 3 bases and J lost 5 bases. This CDR3 contains 15 residues. CDR3 sequence (DNA): TGTGCCTGGAGGTCCCTCGGGACAGGGAGAGATACGCAGTATTTT. Translating it yields CAWRSLGTGRDTQYF.

In DNA form, the CDR3 reads TGTGCCAGCAGTTCCCCTTTTAGCGGTGGGGGGGATACGCAGTATTTT. Protein product: CASSSPFSGGGDTQYF. The gene calls are TRBV27 and TRBJ2-3; D is possibly TRBD2 (6 bases). This CDR3 contains 16 residues. The germline V gene has CDR1 MNHEY and CDR2 SMNVEV (reference sequence). Trimming stripped 4 bases from V and 6 bases from J, with 20 bases between.

The chain combines TRBV5-4 with TRBJ1-1, with D possibly TRBD1 on 5 matching bases. Trimming pared 2 bases from V and 7 bases from J, leaving 15 bases between. This CDR3 has 14 amino acids. Germline assignment: CDR1 SGHNT and CDR2 YYREEE (reference sequence). The CDR3 DNA reads TGTGCCAGCAGCTTTGATGGAGGGGACCATGAAGCTTTCTTT. Amino acids: CASSFDGGDHEAFF.

CDR3 nucleotide sequence: TGTGCCAGCAGGTCCCCAGCGGGTGCCCAAGAGACCCAGTACTTC. It is translated as CASRSPAGAQETQYF. The chain carries TRBV6-1 and TRBJ2-5, with D possibly being TRBD2 (6 bases). The V gene lost 6 bases and the J gene lost 1 base, with 15 bases spanning the gap. The CDR3 is 15 residues long. In germline, CDR1 is MNHNS, CDR2 SASEGT.

The chain uses TRBV4-1 and TRBJ2-3; 9 positions agree with TRBD2. The CDR3 loop spans 15 amino acids. Germline V gene data show CDR1 as MGHRA and CDR2 as YSYEKL. V trimming: 4 bases; J trimming: 3 bases; junction bases outside the gene matches: 5. The CDR3 DNA sequence: TGCGCCAGCAGCCGGCGGGAGGGGGGGACAGATACGCAGTATTTT. Amino acids: CASSRREGGTDTQYF.

The V call is TRBV7-9, the J call TRBJ2-5, with TRBD2 as a possible D gene (7 bases). Between the trimmed V and J ends, which lost 5 bases and 5 bases, there was a span of 15 bases. This CDR3 comprises 14 residues. Germline loops: CDR1 SEHNR, CDR2 FQNEAQ (reference sequence). The CDR3 DNA reads TGTGCCAGCAGCCGAGGGGGGGTGGAGGAGACCCAGTACTTC. Residues: CASSRGGVEETQYF.

The chain uses TRBV5-5 and TRBJ2-5; the D is unclear. Germline V gene lookup returns CDR1 SGHKS and CDR2 YYEKEE (reference sequence). V dropped 1 base and J dropped 4 bases, with 11 bases sitting between them. CDR3 length: 14 residues. CDR3 amino acids: CASSLYPSGETQYF. As DNA, the CDR3 is TGTGCCAGCAGCTTGTACCCCTCGGGAGAGACCCAGTACTTC.

CDR3: CASRSTSGSVGELFF. The DNA for the CDR3 is TGTGCCAGCAGATCGACTAGCGGCTCCGTGGGGGAGCTGTTTTTT. This chain joins TRBV27 and TRBJ2-2; 9 nucleotides align to TRBD2. The V and J ends lost 6 bases and 8 bases, in that order; junction bases with no gene match: 10. This CDR3 is built from 15 residues. CDR1 is MNHEY, CDR2 SMNVEV, per germline (reference sequence).

V gene TRBV4-1 combines with J gene TRBJ2-4; possible D gene TRBD1, 6 bases. From germline, CDR1 is MGHRA and CDR2 YSYEKL. The CDR3 length is 11 residues. Trimming took off 4 bases at V and 13 bases at J, with 11 bases between the two ends. The CDR3 region has the DNA TGCGCCAGCAGCCGAGGTACAGGGCAGTACTTC. Translated, it gives CASSRGTGQYF.

This clone was seen a single time. This chain uses TRBV5-4 with TRBJ2-1, with D unresolved. V was cut by 4 bases and J by 8 bases, with 13 bases left in between. The germline gives CDR1 SGHNT, CDR2 YYREEE (reference sequence). This CDR3 comprises 13 residues. The CDR3 region has the DNA TGTGCCAGCAGCCGTACAGTAATCGATGAGCAGTTCTTC. Its protein product is CASSRTVIDEQFF.

The rearrangement uses TRBV28 and TRBJ2-1; 14 bases map to TRBD2. V lost 4 bases to trimming and J lost 5 bases; unmatched junction nucleotides: 7. Germline CDR1 and CDR2: MDHEN and SYDVKM. CDR3 length: 17 residues. The CDR3 spells CASSSSGLAGGDNEQFF. CDR3 DNA sequence: TGTGCCAGCAGTTCCTCTGGACTAGCGGGGGGTGACAATGAGCAGTTCTTC. Together with reference TRBV28 and TRBJ2-1, the CDR3 gives the full variable domain: DVKVTQSSRYLVKRTGEKVFLECVQDMDHENMFWYRQDPGLGLRLIYFSYDVKMKEKGDIPEGYSVSREKKERFSLILESASTNQTSMYLCASSSSGLAGGDNEQFFGPGTRLTVL.

This sequence joins TRBV29-1 and TRBJ2-3, with a weak D call TRBD2 (6 bases). Between the trimmed V and J ends, which lost 4 bases and 5 bases, there was a span of 13 bases. Germline V gene lookup returns CDR1 SQVTM and CDR2 ANQGSEA. The CDR3 length is 13 residues. The CDR3: CSVVGGVRDTQYF. The CDR3 DNA reads as TGCAGCGTTGTAGGAGGGGTTAGAGATACGCAGTATTTT.

CDR3 sequence: CASVPRPNREAEAFF. Here the CDR3 DNA reads TGTGCCAGCGTGCCGCGCCCCAATAGGGAGGCTGAAGCTTTCTTT. J is TRBJ1-1 and V is TRBV7-2, with D unclear. Looked up from germline, CDR1 is SGHTA and CDR2 is FQGNSA. The germline V and J ends were trimmed by 8 bases and 6 bases, with 22 bases remaining between them. This CDR3 region has 15 residues.

V gene TRBV9 combines with J gene TRBJ2-1, with 10 nucleotides matching TRBD2. The V segment lost 6 bases and the J segment 8 bases; nucleotides outside the gene matches: 14. The CDR3 length is 16 residues. From germline, CDR1 is SGDLS and CDR2 YYNGEE. The CDR3: CASTPSGAGGGDEQFF. CDR3 nucleotide sequence: TGTGCCAGCACCCCGTCGGGAGCGGGAGGGGGGGATGAGCAGTTCTTC.

By share, this clone ranks as medium-sized. The V gene is TRBV25-1, the J gene TRBJ2-7; 7 positions agree with TRBD1. This CDR3 has 14 amino acids. Germline V lookup: CDR1 MGHDK, CDR2 SYGVNS. Losses at the gene ends were 4 bases for V and 7 bases for J; bases not matched to a gene: 10. CDR3 coding DNA: TGTGCCAGCAGTGCCCGAGACAGGGTCGGGGAGCAGTACTTC. Its protein product is CASSARDRVGEQYF.

V gene TRBV6-5 combines with J gene TRBJ2-3; D might be TRBD2 (6 bases). Germline-derived CDR1 and CDR2 are MNHEY and SVGAGI. V lost 7 bases and J lost 6, with 17 bases in between. CDR3 length equals 14 residues. CDR3: CASTRLAPGDTQYF. In nucleotides, the CDR3 is TGTGCCAGCACCCGGCTAGCGCCTGGGGATACGCAGTATTTT.

This sequence joins TRBV6-6 and TRBJ1-5; D perhaps matches TRBD1 (5 bases). The V gene's germline CDR1 is MNHNY and CDR2 SVGAGI (reference sequence). The ends were cut back, 2 bases at V and 4 bases at J, with 15 bases in the middle. CDR3 length equals 16 residues. The CDR3 sequence is CASSYDPRARNQPQHF. CDR3 sequence (DNA): TGTGCCAGCAGTTACGATCCCAGGGCCAGGAATCAGCCCCAGCATTTT.

The chain has TRBV7-9 and TRBJ2-1; D call uncertain. V was clipped by 0 bases and J by 3 bases, with 6 bases between them. Per germline, CDR1 SEHNR and CDR2 FQNEAQ (reference sequence). This CDR3 spans 14 amino acids. The CDR3 here is CASSLANNYNEQFF. CDR3 bases: TGTGCCAGCAGCTTAGCGAACAACTACAATGAGCAGTTCTTC.

The chain employs TRBV4-1 and TRBJ2-6; TRBD1 might be the D (5 bases). Trimming shortened V by 6 bases and J by 4 bases, and 7 bases separated the two germline ends. This CDR3 region has 13 residues. Looked up from germline, CDR1 is MGHRA and CDR2 is YSYEKL. CDR3 in DNA: TGCGCCAGCAGGGGGCAAGGGGCCAACGTCCTGACTTTC. This translates into CASRGQGANVLTF.

The chain uses TRBV2 and TRBJ2-6, with D possibly TRBD2 on 5 matching bases. V lost 7 bases and J lost 6, with 16 bases in between. Looked up from germline, CDR1 is SNHLY and CDR2 is FYNNEI. The CDR3 covers 15 residues. CDR3 nucleotides: TGTGCCAGCAAAACGGGAATAACAACGGCCAACGTCCTGACTTTC. It yields the protein CASKTGITTANVLTF.

A single count supports this clone. V is TRBV18 and J is TRBJ1-4, with 8 bases lining up with TRBD1. The germline CDR1 and CDR2 sequences are KGHSH and LQKENI. This CDR3 is built from 15 residues. Losses at the gene ends were 3 bases for V and 5 bases for J; bases not matched to a gene: 5. CDR3: CASSPTNRGNEKLFF. CDR3 in DNA: TGTGCCAGCTCACCGACCAACAGGGGGAATGAAAAACTGTTTTTT. Together with reference TRBV18 and TRBJ1-4, the CDR3 gives the full variable domain: NAGVMQNPRHLVRRRGQEARLRCSPMKGHSHVYWYRQLPEEGLKFMVYLQKENIIDESGMPKERFSAEFPKEGPSILRIQQVVRGDSAAYFCASSPTNRGNEKLFFGSGTQLSVL.

This sequence joins TRBV28 and TRBJ1-3; no reliable D call. Germline CDR1 MDHEN, CDR2 SYDVKM. Deletions cut 3 bases from V and 0 bases from J, with 12 bases between. The CDR3 is 16 amino acids. CDR3 loop: CASSLRSQVSGNTIYF. The CDR3 DNA reads as TGTGCCAGCAGTTTGAGGTCTCAAGTCTCTGGAAACACCATATATTTT.